The sequence of this TCR beta chain was determined in a study of blood T cell repertoires in COVID-19. Overall study: There were acute and convalescent COVID-19 samples, and they came from the United States, Italy and Spain.

The junction had 5 bases not matched to a gene; V was cut back by 4 bases and J by 8 bases. Germline V gene lookup returns CDR1 SGHRS and CDR2 YFSETQ. CDR3 length: 14 amino acids. Original processing methods: Nucleated cell number was recorded as an estimate derived from reference gene primer amplification. Sequenced by immunoSEQ multiplex PCR; TCRdb stores in-frame clones only, minus some. That table furnishes V, J and clone size, whereas the DNA furnished D and trimming. The sample has about 60,000 clones; roughly 87% are singletons. This clone was found once. V usage is TRBV5-1 and J usage is TRBJ1-6; 8 bases align to TRBD1. The sample comprised peripheral blood. The receptor's source is a human donor with acute or convalescent COVID-19. The donor label of this sample is uncertain. The CDR3 loop is CASSVGQVDSPLHF. The CDR3 DNA sequence: TGCGCCAGCAGCGTGGGACAGGTAGATTCACCCCTCCACTTT.